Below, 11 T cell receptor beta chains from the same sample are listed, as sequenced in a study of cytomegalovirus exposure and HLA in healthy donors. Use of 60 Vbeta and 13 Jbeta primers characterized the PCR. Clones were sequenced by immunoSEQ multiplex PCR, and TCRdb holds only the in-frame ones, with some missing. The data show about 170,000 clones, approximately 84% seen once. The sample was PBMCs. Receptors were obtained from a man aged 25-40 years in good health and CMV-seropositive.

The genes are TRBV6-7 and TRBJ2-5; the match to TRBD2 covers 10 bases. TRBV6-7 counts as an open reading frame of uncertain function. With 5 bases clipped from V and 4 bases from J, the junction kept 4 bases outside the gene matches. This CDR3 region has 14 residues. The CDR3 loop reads CASSPRTSGETQYF. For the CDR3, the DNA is TGTGCCAGCAGTCCAAGGACTAGCGGAGAGACCCAGTACTTC.

In DNA, the CDR3 is TGTGCCAGCAGCTCCCAACGAGGGATCGCAGATACGCAGTATTTT. Its protein is CASSSQRGIADTQYF. The chain has TRBV7-9 and TRBJ2-3; a weak D match, TRBD2 (5 bases). Germline assignment: CDR1 SEHNR and CDR2 FQNEAQ (reference sequence). Trimming removed 4 bases at V and 4 bases at J, with 15 bases between. The CDR3 sequence is 15 residues long.

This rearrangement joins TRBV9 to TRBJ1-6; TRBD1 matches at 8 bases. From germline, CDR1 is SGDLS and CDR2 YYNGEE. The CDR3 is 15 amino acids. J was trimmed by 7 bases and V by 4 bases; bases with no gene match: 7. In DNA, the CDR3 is TGTGCCAGCAGCCCCCTAGGACAGGGAAATTCACCCCTCCACTTT. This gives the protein CASSPLGQGNSPLHF.

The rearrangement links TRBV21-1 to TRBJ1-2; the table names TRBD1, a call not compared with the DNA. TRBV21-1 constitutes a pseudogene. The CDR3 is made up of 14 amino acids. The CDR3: CASRSKGAGYGYTF. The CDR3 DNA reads TGTGCCAGCAGGTCCAAGGGGGCCGGGTACGGCTACACCTTC.

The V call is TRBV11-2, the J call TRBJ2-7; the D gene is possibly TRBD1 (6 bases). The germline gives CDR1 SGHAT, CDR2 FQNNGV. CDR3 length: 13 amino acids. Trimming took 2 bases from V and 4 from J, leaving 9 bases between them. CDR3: CASSLYRVYEQYF. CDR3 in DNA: TGTGCCAGCAGCTTATACAGGGTTTACGAGCAGTACTTC.

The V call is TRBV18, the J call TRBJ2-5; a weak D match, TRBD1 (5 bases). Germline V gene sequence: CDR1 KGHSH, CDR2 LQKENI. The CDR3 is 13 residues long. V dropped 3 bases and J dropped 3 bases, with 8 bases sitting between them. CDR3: CASSPGAEETQYF. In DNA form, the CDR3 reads TGTGCCAGCTCACCTGGGGCAGAAGAGACCCAGTACTTC.

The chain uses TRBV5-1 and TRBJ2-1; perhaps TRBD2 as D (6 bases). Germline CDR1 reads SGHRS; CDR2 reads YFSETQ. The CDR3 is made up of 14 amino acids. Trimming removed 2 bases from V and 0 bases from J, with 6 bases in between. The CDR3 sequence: CASSFGGSYNEQFF. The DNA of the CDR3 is TGCGCCAGCAGCTTCGGGGGCTCCTACAATGAGCAGTTCTTC.

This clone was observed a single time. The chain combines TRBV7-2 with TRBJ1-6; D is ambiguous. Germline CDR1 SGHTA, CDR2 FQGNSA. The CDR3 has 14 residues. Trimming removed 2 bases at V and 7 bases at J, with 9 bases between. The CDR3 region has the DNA TGTGCCAGCAGCTTAACATTTTTAAATTCACCCCTCCACTTT. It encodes CASSLTFLNSPLHF.

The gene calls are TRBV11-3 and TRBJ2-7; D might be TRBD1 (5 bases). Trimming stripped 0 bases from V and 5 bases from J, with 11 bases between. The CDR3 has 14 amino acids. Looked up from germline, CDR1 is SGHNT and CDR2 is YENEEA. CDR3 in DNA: TGTGCCAGCAGCTTAGAAGCCCAGGGCCACGAGCAGTACTTC. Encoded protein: CASSLEAQGHEQYF.

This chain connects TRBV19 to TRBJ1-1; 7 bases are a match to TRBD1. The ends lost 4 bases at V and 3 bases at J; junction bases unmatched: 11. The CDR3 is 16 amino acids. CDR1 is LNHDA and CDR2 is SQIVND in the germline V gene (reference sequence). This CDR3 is CASSKRGGRWDTEAFF. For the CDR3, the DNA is TGTGCCAGTAGTAAGAGAGGGGGCAGGTGGGACACTGAAGCTTTCTTT.

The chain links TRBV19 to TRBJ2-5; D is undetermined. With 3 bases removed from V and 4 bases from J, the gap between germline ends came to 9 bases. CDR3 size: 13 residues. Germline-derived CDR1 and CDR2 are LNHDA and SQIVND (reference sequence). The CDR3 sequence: CASSIVNIETQYF. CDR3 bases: TGTGCCAGTAGTATTGTAAATATAGAGACCCAGTACTTC.